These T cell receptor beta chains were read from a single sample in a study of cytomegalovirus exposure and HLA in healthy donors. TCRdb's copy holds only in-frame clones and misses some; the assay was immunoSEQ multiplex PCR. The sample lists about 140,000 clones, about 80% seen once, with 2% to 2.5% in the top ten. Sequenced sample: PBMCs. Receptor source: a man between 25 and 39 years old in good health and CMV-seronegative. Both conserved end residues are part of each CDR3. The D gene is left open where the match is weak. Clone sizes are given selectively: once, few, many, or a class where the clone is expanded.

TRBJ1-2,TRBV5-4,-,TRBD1,CASSLAPGGNYGYPF,TGTGCCAGCAGCTTGGCCCCAGGGGGGAACTATGGCTACCCCTTC
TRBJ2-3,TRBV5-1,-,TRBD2,CASSLAAGGPPDTQYF,TGCGCCAGCAGCTTGGCAGCGGGAGGGCCCCCAGATACGCAGTATTTT
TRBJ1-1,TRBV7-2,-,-,CASSAYRSTEAFF,TGTGCCAGCAGCGCATACAGGTCTACTGAAGCTTTCTTT
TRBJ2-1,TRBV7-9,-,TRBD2,CASSVTSGSRIF,TGTGCCAGCAGCGTGACTAGCGGGTCCCGGATCTTC
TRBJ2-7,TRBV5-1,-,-,CASSKDNYEQYF,TGCGCCAGCAGCAAGGACAACTACGAGCAGTACTTC
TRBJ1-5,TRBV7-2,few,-,CASSLVGEQPQHF,TGTGCCAGCAGCTTAGTCGGGGAGCAGCCCCAGCATTTT
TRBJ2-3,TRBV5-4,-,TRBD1,CASSLQGASDTQYF,TGTGCCAGCAGCTTGCAGGGGGCTTCAGATACGCAGTATTTT
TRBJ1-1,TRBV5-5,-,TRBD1,CASSPGLGQGETEAFF,TGTGCCAGCAGCCCTGGCCTGGGACAGGGAGAAACTGAAGCTTTCTTT
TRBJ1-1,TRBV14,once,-,CASSQVLRAEAFF,TGTGCCAGCAGCCAAGTGTTAAGAGCCGAAGCTTTCTTT
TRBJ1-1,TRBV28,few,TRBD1,CASSTLQGRPTEAFF,TGTGCCAGCAGTACTTTACAGGGGCGTCCCACTGAAGCTTTCTTT
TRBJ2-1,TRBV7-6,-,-,CASSPPVGLATNEQFF,TGTGCCAGCAGCCCCCCCGTAGGATTAGCAACCAATGAGCAGTTCTTC
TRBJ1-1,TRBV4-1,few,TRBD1,CASSLGQGNTEAFF,TGCGCCAGCAGCCTCGGACAGGGGAACACTGAAGCTTTCTTT